This T cell receptor (beta chain) was observed in a study of graft-versus-host responses after intestinal transplantation. There are 16 residues in the CDR3. Trimming left V 3 bases short and J 1 base short, with 13 bases between. CDR1 and CDR2 (germline): MNHEY, SMNVEV (reference sequence). Turning to this clone: The antigen is not known.

Method: immunoSEQ multiplex PCR; TCRdb's copy keeps in-frame clones and lacks some. Here the sample spans 70,000 to 80,000 clones, 90% being singletons. This specimen consisted of unstimulated CD8+ T cells sorted from spleen or lymph node cells, obtained before intestinal transplant. The source of this sequence is a human donor who received an intestinal transplant. The genes are TRBV27 and TRBJ2-4, with D perhaps matching TRBD2 (7 bases). Here the CDR3 reads CASSLVGGLAKNIQYF. CDR3 sequence (DNA): TGTGCCAGCAGTTTGGTGGGGGGGCTGGCCAAAAACATTCAGTACTTC.